Each of the 30 T cell receptor beta chains below was sequenced from the same sample in a study of a mutant IDH1 vaccine in newly diagnosed glioma. Only in-frame clones appear in the TCRdb table, and some are missing; sequencing was by immunoSEQ multiplex PCR. This table holds tens of thousands of clones, 81% found once. No antigens are known for them. Time point in this sample: week 23, last vaccination. What each vaccine dose contained was 300 ug of mutant IDH1 20-mer peptide, accompanied by topical imiquimod. The material was PBMCs, obtained from a glioma patient whose treatment included an IDH1 peptide vaccine. The receptors stem from a man between 40 and 49 years old with glioma.

This chain uses TRBV28 with TRBJ2-4; 11 bases line up with TRBD1. The V and J ends lost 6 bases and 2 bases, in that order; junction bases with no gene match: 3. The length of the CDR3 is 15 residues. Germline V gives CDR1 MDHEN, CDR2 SYDVKM. The CDR3 coding sequence is TGTGCCAGCAGGGGGACAGGGGGTTCCAAAAACATTCAGTACTTC. Its translation: CASRGTGGSKNIQYF. Full variable domain (remainder filled in from reference TRBV28 and TRBJ2-4): DVKVTQSSRYLVKRTGEKVFLECVQDMDHENMFWYRQDPGLGLRLIYFSYDVKMKEKGDIPEGYSVSREKKERFSLILESASTNQTSMYLCASRGTGGSKNIQYFGAGTRLSVL.

This sequence joins TRBV6-4 and TRBJ1-2; D remains ambiguous. V was shortened by 3 bases and J by 9 bases, with 20 bases between the two germline ends. Germline V gene lookup returns CDR1 MRHNA and CDR2 SNTAGT. The CDR3 totals 15 residues. DNA for the CDR3: TGTGCCAGCAGTGAAAGCGGTGGGTACAGTCGGAGCTACACCTTC. It translates to CASSESGGYSRSYTF.

This chain links TRBV6-5 with TRBJ2-7; 11 bases map to TRBD1. The germline CDR1 and CDR2 sequences are MNHEY and SVGAGI. This CDR3 spans 13 amino acids. V was pared by 8 bases and J by 3 bases, with 3 bases of the junction left unmatched. Here the CDR3 reads CASFGTGGYEQYF. For the CDR3, the DNA is TGTGCCAGCTTCGGGACAGGGGGCTACGAGCAGTACTTC.

This rearrangement joins TRBV5-1 to TRBJ2-2, with D unresolved. Germline lookup yields CDR1 SGHRS and CDR2 YFSETQ. V was shortened by 4 bases and J by 9 bases, with 13 bases between the two germline ends. There are 13 residues in the CDR3. For the CDR3, the DNA is TGCGCCAGCAGCCGGCTTGTGGAGAGGGAGCTGTTTTTT. This sequence encodes CASSRLVERELFF. Full variable domain (rest looked up from reference TRBV5-1 and TRBJ2-2): KAGVTQTPRYLIKTRGQQVTLSCSPISGHRSVSWYQQTPGQGLQFLFEYFSETQRNKGNFPGRFSGRQFSNSRSEMNVSTLELGDSALYLCASSRLVERELFFGEGSRLTVL.

The gene calls are TRBV5-6 and TRBJ2-1, with TRBD1 as a possible D gene (6 bases). The V gene lost 4 bases and the J gene lost 2 bases, with 22 bases spanning the gap. Germline V gene data show CDR1 as SGHDT and CDR2 as YYEEEE. The CDR3 loop spans 18 amino acids. In DNA form, the CDR3 reads TGTGCCAGCAGCAACTCAGACAGGACCCAATACCCCTACAATGAGCAGTTCTTC. It encodes CASSNSDRTQYPYNEQFF.

This rearrangement joins TRBV5-1 to TRBJ2-7, with TRBD2 identical over 11 bases. From germline, CDR1 is SGHRS and CDR2 YFSETQ. The CDR3 contains 15 residues. V lost 0 bases to trimming and J lost 2 bases; unmatched junction nucleotides: 1. The CDR3 region has the DNA TGCGCCAGCAGCTTGGGACTAGCGGGAACCTACGAGCAGTACTTC. This codes for CASSLGLAGTYEQYF.

The chain recombines TRBV4-3 with TRBJ2-5; 8 bases match TRBD2. In germline, CDR1 is LGHNA, CDR2 YSLEER. After removal of 4 bases from V and 3 bases from J, the junction contained 7 bases not matched to a gene. This CDR3 is built from 15 residues. The CDR3 region is CASSPGEGLEETQYF. CDR3 sequence (DNA): TGCGCCAGCAGCCCAGGAGAGGGACTAGAAGAGACCCAGTACTTC.

CDR3 sequence reads: CASSAIQGRGMNTEAFF. The DNA for the CDR3 is TGTGCCAGTAGTGCGATACAGGGACGAGGGATGAACACTGAAGCTTTCTTT. The chain recombines TRBV19 with TRBJ1-1; TRBD1 is a possible D gene (6 bases). Trimming took off 5 bases at V and 0 bases at J, with 19 bases between the two ends. Germline V gene data show CDR1 as LNHDA and CDR2 as SQIVND (reference sequence). This CDR3 is 17 amino acids long.

The V gene is TRBV25-1, the J gene TRBJ2-6; D gene unclear. The CDR3 has 16 residues. Germline CDR1 and CDR2: MGHDK and SYGVNS. Trimming stripped 3 bases from V and 1 base from J, with 10 bases between. The CDR3 spells CASSDLRESGANVLTF. The DNA of the CDR3 is TGTGCCAGCAGTGACCTCCGAGAATCTGGGGCCAACGTCCTGACTTTC.

This clone turned up a few times. The chain recombines TRBV5-1 with TRBJ2-3, with D tentatively TRBD1 or TRBD2 (5 bases each). With 4 bases removed from V and 0 bases from J, the gap between germline ends came to 15 bases. The germline CDR1 and CDR2 sequences are SGHRS and YFSETQ. The length of the CDR3 is 16 residues. CDR3 nucleotide sequence: TGCGCCAGCAGCCCGCCCGGGACGGGAAGCACAGATACGCAGTATTTT. It yields the protein CASSPPGTGSTDTQYF.

J is TRBJ1-2 and V is TRBV27; 8 bases map to TRBD1. This CDR3 region has 13 residues. Trimming at V came to 2 bases and at J to 7 bases, leaving 3 bases not matched to a gene. Germline CDR1 is MNHEY and CDR2 is SMNVEV (reference sequence). CDR3 loop: CASSLPGGRGYTF. The CDR3 region has the DNA TGTGCCAGCAGTTTACCAGGGGGCCGTGGCTACACCTTC.

The rearrangement uses TRBV15 and TRBJ1-4, with TRBD1 matching over 7 bases. The CDR3 sequence is 14 residues long. The V and J ends lost 6 bases and 6 bases, in that order; junction bases with no gene match: 7. In germline, CDR1 is LNHNV, CDR2 YYDKDF (reference sequence). CDR3 sequence reads: CATSLDRSDEKLFF. The CDR3 DNA is TGTGCCACCAGTCTGGACAGGAGTGATGAAAAACTGTTTTTT.

J is TRBJ2-5 and V is TRBV11-2, with TRBD1 matching 9 bases. There are 16 residues in the CDR3. Trimming cost V 4 bases and J 5 bases; bases outside gene matches: 11. Per germline, CDR1 SGHAT and CDR2 FQNNGV. The CDR3 region has the DNA TGTGCCAGCAGCTCCCGGCCGGGACAGGGAAGGGAGACCCAGTACTTC. The encoded protein is CASSSRPGQGRETQYF.

This chain links TRBV7-2 with TRBJ2-1; D possibly corresponds to TRBD2 (6 bases). Per germline, CDR1 SGHTA and CDR2 FQGNSA. This CDR3 has 17 residues. Trimming cost V 6 bases and J 0 bases, with 18 bases left between them. CDR3 sequence: CASRDLLATSSYNEQFF. The CDR3 DNA sequence: TGTGCCAGCAGGGATCTACTAGCTACCAGCTCCTACAATGAGCAGTTCTTC.

This rearrangement joins TRBV27 to TRBJ1-5; the match to TRBD1 covers 7 bases. Germline V gene data show CDR1 as MNHEY and CDR2 as SMNVEV (reference sequence). V shed 1 base, J shed 6 bases, and the junction held 0 bases outside the gene matches. This CDR3 is built from 13 residues. This CDR3 reads CASSLYRGQPQHF. The CDR3 bases are TGTGCCAGCAGTTTATACAGGGGTCAGCCCCAGCATTTT.

As to this clone: Here the CDR3 omits its conserved ending phenylalanine or tryptophan, so a read error is the likely source. The limits of the CDR3 on the DNA are not certain, so only TCRdb's listed CDR3 is given. This chain connects TRBV11-2 to TRBJ2-7. Germline assignment: CDR1 SGHAT and CDR2 FQNNGV. A total of 12 residues make up the CDR3, ends included. CDR3 sequence: CASSRSGRDPVH.

This chain links TRBV2 with TRBJ1-3; D is undetermined. CDR1 is SNHLY and CDR2 is FYNNEI in the germline V gene. The ends were cut back, 4 bases at V and 6 bases at J, with 13 bases in the middle. There are 14 residues in the CDR3. CDR3 residues: CASSAPGGENTIYF. For the CDR3, the DNA is TGTGCCAGCAGTGCCCCGGGAGGTGAAAACACCATATATTTT.

The chain uses TRBV27 and TRBJ2-7; D possibly uses TRBD1 or TRBD2 (5 bases each). CDR3 length equals 13 residues. The V gene's germline CDR1 is MNHEY and CDR2 SMNVEV (reference sequence). Trimming stripped 2 bases from V and 2 bases from J, with 7 bases between. CDR3 sequence: CASSLGGTYEQYF. The CDR3 DNA is TGTGCCAGCAGTTTAGGGGGAACCTACGAGCAGTACTTC.

This clone has more than one count but fewer than ten. This chain connects TRBV6-5 to TRBJ2-7; 8 positions match TRBD2. In germline, CDR1 is MNHEY, CDR2 SVGAGI. This CDR3 is built from 14 residues. The V gene end was trimmed by 6 bases and the J gene end by 4 bases; junction bases not matched to a gene: 8. CDR3 residues: CASRRRGAFYEQYF. The DNA of the CDR3 is TGTGCCAGCAGGCGGCGGGGGGCGTTTTACGAGCAGTACTTC.

The chain couples TRBV20-1 to TRBJ2-7; perhaps D is TRBD1 or TRBD2 (5 bases each). Germline assignment: CDR1 DFQATT and CDR2 SNEGSKA (reference sequence). This CDR3 region has 11 residues. V lost 1 base and J 6 bases, leaving 7 bases between the germline ends. CDR3 sequence reads: CSARAGAEQYF. In DNA form, the CDR3 reads TGCAGTGCTAGAGCCGGGGCCGAGCAGTACTTC.

A single count supports this clone. This rearrangement joins TRBV5-5 to TRBJ1-2; no reliable D call. Deletions cut 3 bases from V and 7 bases from J, with 19 bases between. The CDR3 spans 15 residues. Per the germline V gene, CDR1 is SGHKS and CDR2 is YYEKEE (reference sequence). The CDR3 loop reads CASSSDTGWYVGYTF. The CDR3 DNA reads as TGTGCCAGCAGCTCCGACACGGGATGGTATGTTGGCTACACCTTC.

This chain connects TRBV7-2 to TRBJ2-2; 8 bases line up with TRBD1. The germline V gene has CDR1 SGHTA and CDR2 FQGNSA. V was pared by 6 bases and J by 3 bases, with 6 bases of the junction left unmatched. The CDR3 extends over 15 amino acids. The CDR3 DNA follows: TGTGCCAGCAGAACGACAGGGGTCTACACCGGGGAGCTGTTTTTT. Amino acid sequence: CASRTTGVYTGELFF.

The chain recombines TRBV28 with TRBJ2-5; 8 nucleotides match TRBD1. CDR3 size: 19 residues. Germline CDR1 is MDHEN and CDR2 is SYDVKM. Trimming cost V 5 bases and J 5 bases; bases outside gene matches: 22. The CDR3 DNA sequence: TGTGCCAGCAGTACTCCCTACGAAAAAGACAGGGGAGGCAGGGAGACCCAGTACTTC. It yields the protein CASSTPYEKDRGGRETQYF.

CDR3 nucleotide sequence: TGTGACCCAGTAGTTAGCGGGGGGAGGGACACCGGGGAGCTGTTTTTT. This gives the protein CDPVVSGGRDTGELFF. This chain uses TRBV19 with TRBJ2-2, with 10 bases fitting TRBD2. Per the germline V gene, CDR1 is LNHDA and CDR2 is SQIVND (reference sequence). This CDR3 region has 16 residues.

This clone was detected a few times. This chain links TRBV5-6 with TRBJ2-1; 12 nucleotides match TRBD2. CDR1 is SGHDT, CDR2 YYEEEE, per germline. The CDR3 length is 18 residues. After removal of 4 bases from V and 0 bases from J, the junction contained 8 bases not matched to a gene. CDR3 nucleotide sequence: TGTGCCAGCAGCCCGGGACTAGCGGGTCCTGTCTCCTACAATGAGCAGTTCTTC. Translation gives CASSPGLAGPVSYNEQFF.

This clone was counted only a few times. The chain couples TRBV5-1 to TRBJ1-4; 7 bases map to TRBD1. The J segment lost 7 bases and the V segment lost 1 base, leaving 4 bases of the junction unmatched. CDR1 is SGHRS, CDR2 YFSETQ, per germline. CDR3 length: 14 amino acids. The CDR3 spells CASSLKGAGEKLFF. CDR3 in DNA: TGCGCCAGCAGCTTGAAGGGGGCTGGTGAAAAACTGTTTTTT.

This CDR3 is CASSQGTAYTEAFF. The CDR3 coding sequence is TGTGCCAGCAGCCAAGGGACGGCCTACACTGAAGCTTTCTTT. V gene TRBV7-2 combines with J gene TRBJ1-1, with a possible D match to TRBD1 (5 bases). Looked up from germline, CDR1 is SGHTA and CDR2 is FQGNSA. This CDR3 is built from 14 residues. V was shortened by 5 bases and J by 3 bases, with 13 bases between the two germline ends.

This clone has just a few counts. The V gene is TRBV30, the J gene TRBJ1-1; 7 bases fit TRBD1. J lost 1 base, V lost 6 bases, and 2 bases had no gene match. This CDR3 is built from 12 residues. The germline V gene has CDR1 GTSNPN and CDR2 SVGIG (reference sequence). The CDR3 loop is CACAGGNTEAFF. The CDR3, as DNA: TGTGCCTGCGCAGGGGGGAACACTGAAGCTTTCTTT.

The J gene is TRBJ2-5, the V gene TRBV2; D gene unclear. Looked up from germline, CDR1 is SNHLY and CDR2 is FYNNEI. The length of the CDR3 is 11 residues. The germline V and J ends were trimmed by 5 bases and 2 bases, with 3 bases remaining between them. CDR3 loop: CASSYQETQYF. The CDR3 DNA is TGTGCCAGCAGTTATCAAGAGACCCAGTACTTC.

V is TRBV4-2 and J is TRBJ2-5, with D tentatively TRBD2 (5 bases). The end of the DNA is better explained by TRBJ2-7, so the J call may be wrong. The CDR3 is 14 amino acids. Germline CDR1 reads LGHNA; CDR2 reads YNFKEQ. This CDR3 is CASSQADWTSEQYF. CDR3 DNA sequence: TGTGCCAGCAGCCAGGCGGACTGGACCAGCGAGCAGTACTTC.